The next 23 T cell receptor beta chains were all read from a single sample in a study of blood T cell repertoires in COVID-19. TCRdb keeps only in-frame clones here, not all; method: immunoSEQ multiplex PCR. Of fewer than 250,000 clones listed, roughly 86% were seen once; the top ten hold around 23%. The sequenced sample consisted of PBMCs or T cells enriched from blood (not recorded which). The receptors derive from a woman aged 40 to 50 in a cohort exposed to, infected with or recovered from COVID-19 (not recorded which).

The V gene is TRBV4-3, the J gene TRBJ2-5; 8 bases fit TRBD1. CDR1 and CDR2 (germline): LGHNA, YSLEER. V lost 0 bases and J lost 5; bases outside the gene matches: 5. The CDR3 is 15 residues long. The CDR3 region has the DNA TGCGCCAGCAGCCAAGAAGGCAGGGGGCTTGAGACCCAGTACTTC. Translation gives CASSQEGRGLETQYF.

This rearrangement joins TRBV6-5 to TRBJ2-5, with TRBD2 matching over 8 bases. J lost 3 bases, V lost 9 bases, and 9 bases had no gene match. The CDR3 has 14 residues. Germline CDR1 reads MNHEY; CDR2 reads SVGAGI. DNA of the CDR3: TGTGCCAGTACAAACGGAGCGGGAGAAGAGACCCAGTACTTC. This translates into CASTNGAGEETQYF.

This clone was counted between two and nine times. This chain joins TRBV7-6 and TRBJ1-1; D ambiguous. The V end was cut by 0 bases, the J end by 6 bases, with 17 bases between. Germline V lookup: CDR1 SGHVS, CDR2 FNYEAQ. This CDR3 is 16 amino acids long. The CDR3 reads CASSLALRGGGAEAFF. Written as DNA, the CDR3 is TGTGCCAGCAGCTTAGCGCTCCGGGGAGGTGGGGCTGAAGCTTTCTTT.

This chain uses TRBV6-1 with TRBJ1-2, with D possibly TRBD1 on 5 matching bases. This CDR3 has 17 amino acids. The germline V gene encodes CDR1 MNHNS and CDR2 SASEGT. Trimming took 4 bases from V and 2 from J, leaving 20 bases between them. CDR3 protein: CASSGPGLSLGNYGYTF. The CDR3 DNA reads TGTGCCAGCAGTGGACCGGGACTCTCTTTGGGCAACTATGGCTACACCTTC.

The chain couples TRBV9 to TRBJ1-1; 7 bases match TRBD1. There are 13 residues in the CDR3. The V and J ends lost 3 bases and 4 bases, in that order; junction bases with no gene match: 3. CDR1 and CDR2 from the germline V gene are SGDLS and YYNGEE. The CDR3 reads CASSGRGVTEAFF. The CDR3 DNA is TGTGCCAGCAGCGGCAGGGGGGTCACTGAAGCTTTCTTT.

This clone has just one count. This rearrangement joins TRBV11-2 to TRBJ2-3; D might be TRBD2 (6 bases). V dropped 0 bases and J dropped 4 bases, with 8 bases sitting between them. The CDR3 has 14 amino acids. CDR1 and CDR2 from the germline V gene are SGHAT and FQNNGV. In DNA form, the CDR3 reads TGTGCCAGCAGCTTAGATCCGGGGGCAGATACGCAGTATTTT. Amino acids: CASSLDPGADTQYF.

This clone was picked up one time. The chain's CDR3 is CASQLSGGNTDTQYF. CDR3 nucleotide sequence: TGTGCCAGCCAGCTTAGCGGGGGGAACACAGATACGCAGTATTTT. The gene calls are TRBV7-2 and TRBJ2-3; 10 bases align to TRBD2. Germline CDR1 and CDR2: SGHTA and FQGNSA. V lost 8 bases and J lost 2; bases outside the gene matches: 7. This CDR3 is 15 amino acids long.

The table lists this clone with a count of one. This chain links TRBV15 with TRBJ1-2; 8 bases align to TRBD1. Per the germline V gene, CDR1 is LNHNV and CDR2 is YYDKDF (reference sequence). There are 19 residues in the CDR3. With 5 bases clipped from V and 5 bases from J, the junction kept 22 bases outside the gene matches. As DNA, the CDR3 is TGTGCCACCAGCGGTTTTATTTTGGACAGGGCCCGCGAGGAATATGGCTACACCTTC. Residues: CATSGFILDRAREEYGYTF.

This rearrangement joins TRBV19 to TRBJ1-5, with D unresolved. Germline V gene lookup returns CDR1 LNHDA and CDR2 SQIVND (reference sequence). V dropped 7 bases and J dropped 1 base, with 14 bases sitting between them. The CDR3 consists of 15 residues. The CDR3 sequence: CASTPIPGSNQPQHF. The CDR3 nucleotides are TGTGCCAGTACCCCTATTCCCGGGAGCAATCAGCCCCAGCATTTT. Full variable domain (outside the CDR3, taken from reference TRBV19 and TRBJ1-5): DGGITQSPKYLFRKEGQNVTLSCEQNLNHDAMYWYRQDPGQGLRLIYYSQIVNDFQKGDIAEGYSVSREKKESFPLTVTSAQKNPTAFYLCASTPIPGSNQPQHFGDGTRLSIL.

The rearrangement uses TRBV11-2 and TRBJ2-5; D gene unclear. Between the trimmed V and J ends, which lost 4 bases and 0 bases, there was a span of 6 bases. This CDR3 spans 13 amino acids. Germline V gene lookup returns CDR1 SGHAT and CDR2 FQNNGV. The CDR3 protein is CASSSPDQETQYF. CDR3 bases: TGTGCCAGCAGCTCGCCAGACCAAGAGACCCAGTACTTC.

The chain couples TRBV5-4 to TRBJ2-1; TRBD2 agrees at 11 bases. V lost 0 bases to trimming and J lost 5 bases; unmatched junction nucleotides: 4. The CDR3 is 16 amino acids. CDR1 SGHNT and CDR2 YYREEE come from the germline V gene (reference sequence). The CDR3 DNA is TGTGCCAGCAGCTTGGGGGGACTAGCGGTACACAATGAGCAGTTCTTC. As protein: CASSLGGLAVHNEQFF.

The rearrangement uses TRBV4-3 and TRBJ2-7; TRBD2 matches 7 bases. The germline V gene encodes CDR1 LGHNA and CDR2 YSLEER. V was clipped by 0 bases and J by 5 bases; unmatched bases: 7. The CDR3 consists of 15 residues. The CDR3 is CASSQEMAGVDEQYF. The CDR3 nucleotides read TGCGCCAGCAGCCAAGAGATGGCGGGAGTCGACGAGCAGTACTTC.

The chain couples TRBV13 to TRBJ2-5, with 7 bases that match TRBD1. The CDR3 is made up of 15 amino acids. The V segment lost 5 bases and the J segment 1 base; nucleotides outside the gene matches: 7. In germline, CDR1 is PRHDT, CDR2 FYEKMQ (reference sequence). In DNA, the CDR3 is TGTGCCAGCAGCGCGACCGGGACAGCCCAAGAGACCCAGTACTTC. The encoded protein is CASSATGTAQETQYF.

The chain is built from TRBV5-1 and TRBJ1-1; D is undetermined. The V end lost 1 base, the J end lost 1 base, and 11 bases lay between the germline ends. The CDR3 covers 15 residues. Germline V lookup: CDR1 SGHRS, CDR2 YFSETQ. The CDR3 bases are TGCGCCAGCAGCTTGCTGGGCCAGCAGAACACTGAAGCTTTCTTT. This sequence encodes CASSLLGQQNTEAFF.

The rearrangement joins TRBV6-4 to TRBJ2-1; perhaps TRBD2 as D (6 bases). The germline V gene encodes CDR1 MRHNA and CDR2 SNTAGT. V lost 8 bases, J lost 8 bases, and 22 bases lay in between. This CDR3 is built from 15 residues. The CDR3 reads CASRTPSREPDEQFF. CDR3 bases: TGTGCCAGCCGTACGCCGAGCCGGGAGCCGGATGAGCAGTTCTTC.

The V call is TRBV5-1, the J call TRBJ1-1; D may be TRBD1 (5 bases). CDR3 length: 15 residues. Trimming removed 2 bases from V and 3 bases from J, with 14 bases in between. CDR1 is SGHRS and CDR2 is YFSETQ in the germline V gene. The CDR3 DNA reads as TGCGCCAGCAGCTTTCGGGGGATATCGGACACTGAAGCTTTCTTT. Translated, it gives CASSFRGISDTEAFF.

This chain connects TRBV27 to TRBJ1-5, with 8 nucleotides matching TRBD1. V lost 3 bases and J lost 6; bases outside the gene matches: 13. The CDR3 loop spans 17 amino acids. Germline assignment: CDR1 MNHEY and CDR2 SMNVEV (reference sequence). The CDR3 nucleotides are TGTGCCAGCAGTTTGGTCGGGCAGGGGGCGGTATGTCAGCCCCAGCATTTT. Residues: CASSLVGQGAVCQPQHF.

The chain combines TRBV27 with TRBJ2-1; 7 positions match TRBD1. V trimming: 3 bases; J trimming: 6 bases; junction bases outside the gene matches: 5. Germline values: CDR1 MNHEY, CDR2 SMNVEV (reference sequence). The CDR3 is 14 amino acids. The CDR3 DNA follows: TGTGCCAGCAGTTTGTGGGCAGGGGGCAATGAGCAGTTCTTC. Translation gives CASSLWAGGNEQFF.

The J gene is TRBJ2-1, the V gene TRBV10-3; D remains ambiguous. The V end was cut by 3 bases, the J end by 6 bases, with 3 bases between. Germline-derived CDR1 and CDR2 are ENHRY and SYGVKD. CDR3 length: 11 amino acids. CDR3 bases: TGTGCCATCAGTGATCGCAATGAGCAGTTCTTC. Translated, it gives CAISDRNEQFF.

The genes are TRBV7-2 and TRBJ2-7, with D possibly TRBD2 on 6 matching bases. With 4 bases removed from V and 12 bases from J, the gap between germline ends came to 16 bases. CDR3 size: 12 residues. CDR1 and CDR2 from the germline V gene are SGHTA and FQGNSA. The CDR3 loop is CASSSSTGLVYF. The CDR3 bases are TGTGCCAGCAGCTCTAGTACGGGACTCGTGTACTTC. The full variable domain, completed using reference TRBV7-2 and TRBJ2-7, is GAGVSQSPSNKVTEKGKDVELRCDPISGHTALYWYRQSLGQGLEFLIYFQGNSAPDKSGLPSDRFSAERTGGSVSTLTIQRTQQEDSAVYLCASSSSTGLVYFGPGTRLTVT.

This chain uses TRBV19 with TRBJ1-1; TRBD1 aligns across 8 bases. Germline loops: CDR1 LNHDA, CDR2 SQIVND (reference sequence). J lost 1 base, V lost 0 bases, and 1 base had no gene match. The CDR3 is 15 amino acids. The CDR3 sequence is CASSIEGQENTEAFF. CDR3 nucleotide sequence: TGTGCCAGTAGTATAGAGGGACAGGAGAACACTGAAGCTTTCTTT.

The chain couples TRBV7-9 to TRBJ2-7, with 12 bases that match TRBD2. This CDR3 is 16 amino acids long. Germline assignment: CDR1 SEHNR and CDR2 FQNEAQ (reference sequence). V lost 3 bases, J lost 4 bases, and 7 bases stayed unmatched. The CDR3, as DNA: TGTGCCAGCAGCTTGCTCCTAGCGGGAGGGATATACGAGCAGTACTTC. The encoded protein is CASSLLLAGGIYEQYF.

The V and J genes are TRBV28 and TRBJ1-1; D ambiguous. Germline CDR1 MDHEN, CDR2 SYDVKM. The CDR3 is made up of 12 amino acids. Trimming pared 1 base from V and 8 bases from J, leaving 8 bases between. CDR3 in DNA: TGTGCCAGCAGTTTATTGTACGGGGAAGCTTTCTTT. Its translation is CASSLLYGEAFF.